The rows below give T cell receptor beta chains drawn from one sample of a study of cytomegalovirus exposure and HLA in healthy donors. Only in-frame clones appear in the TCRdb table, and some are missing; sequencing was by immunoSEQ multiplex PCR. Among about 150,000 clones, around two thirds were seen once, and the ten largest hold about 2%. The sample comprised PBMCs. The source is a woman aged 60-70 years in good health and CMV-seropositive. Each CDR3 is given with its conserved first and last residue. D genes are given only for firm matches. Only part of the rows carry a size: once, few, many, or a class if the clone is expanded.

>TRBV7-8|15|TRBJ1-2|NA|few
CASSPTGREGYGYTF
TGTGCCAGCAGCCCCACGGGCAGGGAGGGCTATGGCTACACCTTC
>TRBV30|15|TRBJ1-3|NA|once
CAWSRRGTSGNTIYF
TGTGCCTGGAGTAGAAGGGGGACCTCTGGAAACACCATATATTTT
>TRBV12-5|17|TRBJ1-5|NA|NA
CASGLVVGTGSNQPQHF
TGTGCTAGTGGCCTCGTCGTTGGAACAGGTAGCAATCAGCCCCAGCATTTT
>TRBV29-1|13|TRBJ2-7|TRBD1|few
CSAGDRGSYEQYF
TGCAGCGCCGGGGACAGGGGCTCCTACGAGCAGTACTTC
>TRBV6-5|15|TRBJ1-3|NA|NA
CASRPTGDSGNTIYF
TGTGCCAGCAGACCGACAGGAGACTCTGGAAACACCATATATTTT
>TRBV6-5|14|TRBJ1-1|NA|NA
CASSYSDRNTEAFF
TGTGCCAGCAGTTATTCCGACAGAAACACTGAAGCTTTCTTT
>TRBV27|16|TRBJ1-5|TRBD1|NA
CASSLSGQGGRQPQHF
TGTGCCAGCAGTTTATCGGGACAGGGAGGCAGGCAGCCCCAGCATTTT
>TRBV6-6|14|TRBJ1-3|NA|NA
CASSRTDSGNTIYF
TGTGCCAGCAGCCGGACAGACTCTGGAAACACCATATATTTT
>TRBV6-5|15|TRBJ1-2|NA|NA
CASSPLGGEEAGYTF
TGTGCCAGCAGCCCCCTAGGAGGGGAGGAGGCTGGCTACACCTTC
>TRBV28|12|TRBJ1-2|TRBD1|few
CASTPGGNGYTF
TGTGCCAGCACCCCAGGGGGAAATGGCTACACCTTC
>TRBV9|16|TRBJ2-3|NA|NA
CASSVGDGGYIDTQYF
TGTGCCAGCAGCGTAGGAGATGGGGGCTACATAGATACGCAGTATTTT
>TRBV15|14|TRBJ2-3|NA|NA
CATSPFPGADTQYF
TGTGCCACCAGCCCCTTCCCAGGCGCAGATACGCAGTATTTT
>TRBV2|13|TRBJ1-3|NA|NA
CASTQGIGNTIYF
TGTGCCAGCACCCAGGGAATTGGAAACACCATATATTTT
>TRBV27|16|TRBJ2-7|TRBD1|NA
CASRHNRQGLWEEQYF
TGTGCCAGCAGGCACAATCGACAGGGGCTATGGGAGGAGCAGTACTTC
>TRBV6-5|14|TRBJ2-7|TRBD1|NA
CASSPTGATYEQYF
TGTGCCAGCAGCCCCACAGGGGCCACCTACGAGCAGTACTTC
>TRBV19|14|TRBJ2-5|TRBD1|NA
CASSNGQGVETQYF
TGTGCCAGTAGTAACGGACAGGGGGTGGAGACCCAGTACTTC
>TRBV25-1|15|TRBJ2-7|NA|NA
CARLPRDIKTYEQYF
TGTGCCAGACTCCCCCGGGACATCAAGACCTACGAGCAGTACTTC
>TRBV29-1|15|TRBJ2-6|NA|NA
CSVEARNSGANVLTF
TGCAGCGTTGAAGCTCGTAACTCTGGGGCCAACGTCCTGACTTTC
>TRBV12-5|14|TRBJ2-1|TRBD1|NA
CASGRPDRDNEQFF
TGTGCTAGTGGTCGCCCGGACAGGGACAATGAGCAGTTCTTC
>TRBV28|14|TRBJ2-7|NA|NA
CASNDRYRVYEQYF
TGTGCCAGCAACGACCGCTACCGGGTCTACGAGCAGTACTTC
>TRBV28|10|TRBJ2-1|NA|NA
CASTGRSQFF
TGTGCCAGCACGGGGAGGTCGCAGTTCTTC
>TRBV6-1|16|TRBJ1-1|NA|NA
CASSEAQGTTNTEAFF
TGTGCCAGCAGTGAAGCGCAGGGGACAACGAACACTGAAGCTTTCTTT
>TRBV7-8|12|TRBJ1-2|NA|NA
CASSLQGYGYTF
TGTGCCAGCAGTCTACAGGGCTATGGCTACACCTTC
>TRBV6-5|14|TRBJ1-3|TRBD1|NA
CASSPQGAGNTIYF
TGTGCCAGCAGTCCACAGGGGGCGGGAAACACCATATATTTT
>TRBV6-1|15|TRBJ1-1|TRBD1|NA
CASSTGGAGNTEAFF
TGTGCCAGCAGTACAGGGGGCGCCGGGAACACTGAAGCTTTCTTT
>TRBV9|15|TRBJ2-3|TRBD2|NA
CASSGSGTIADTQYF
TGTGCCAGCAGCGGTAGCGGGACTATCGCAGATACGCAGTATTTT
>TRBV7-9|12|TRBJ1-5|NA|NA
CASSKSDQPQHF
TGTGCCAGCAGCAAATCTGATCAGCCCCAGCATTTT
>TRBV10-3|14|TRBJ2-5|TRBD2|NA
CATLKAGGGETQYF
TGTGCCACCCTAAAAGCGGGAGGGGGAGAGACCCAGTACTTC
>TRBV6-5|14|TRBJ2-3|TRBD1|NA
CASSYRTGADTQYF
TGTGCCAGCAGTTATAGGACAGGGGCAGATACGCAGTATTTT
>TRBV7-9|14|TRBJ1-4|NA|NA
CASSLRTESEKLFF
TGTGCCAGCAGCTTAAGGACAGAATCTGAAAAACTGTTTTTT
>TRBV19|16|TRBJ2-1|TRBD2|NA
CASKALTSGIYNEQFF
TGTGCCAGTAAGGCCCTGACTAGCGGGATTTACAATGAGCAGTTCTTC
>TRBV6-1|15|TRBJ2-7|TRBD1|few
CASSGMGQLSYEQYF
TGTGCCAGCAGCGGGATGGGACAGCTAAGCTACGAGCAGTACTTC
>TRBV10-3|13|TRBJ1-1|NA|few
CAIRIQGNTEAFF
TGTGCCATCAGGATACAGGGGAACACTGAAGCTTTCTTT
>TRBV7-3|13|TRBJ1-5|NA|NA
CASSLGQGKPQHF
TGTGCCAGCAGCTTAGGGCAGGGAAAGCCCCAGCATTTT
>TRBV6-1|13|TRBJ1-1|NA|NA
CASAEGYYTEAFF
TGTGCCAGTGCTGAGGGCTATTACACTGAAGCTTTCTTT
>TRBV28|16|TRBJ1-1|TRBD1|once
CASSYTGGQLFGEAFF
TGTGCCAGCAGCTACACAGGGGGCCAGTTATTTGGTGAAGCTTTCTTT
>TRBV6-5|15|TRBJ2-1|TRBD1|NA
CASNNFGTGDNEQFF
TGTGCCAGCAACAATTTCGGGACAGGGGACAATGAGCAGTTCTTC
>TRBV5-1|15|TRBJ1-2|NA|NA
CASSLSSGTITGYTF
TGCGCCAGCAGCCTATCCTCCGGGACAATTACAGGCTACACCTTC
>TRBV6-1|17|TRBJ1-5|NA|NA
CASSEALQGSINQPQHF
TGTGCCAGCAGTGAAGCCCTTCAGGGAAGTATCAATCAGCCCCAGCATTTT
>TRBV7-7|16|TRBJ2-3|TRBD2|NA
CASSAGLAASTDTQYF
TGTGCCAGCAGCGCGGGACTAGCAGCGAGCACAGATACGCAGTATTTT
>TRBV30|12|TRBJ1-2|TRBD1|NA
CAWSATGFGYTF
TGTGCCTGGAGTGCGACAGGGTTCGGCTACACCTTC
>TRBV6-5|16|TRBJ1-2|NA|NA
CASSSGLLRSNYGYTF
TGTGCCAGCAGTTCAGGGTTGCTGAGATCTAACTATGGCTACACCTTC
>TRBV9|15|TRBJ1-5|TRBD1|NA
CASSVEGAGNQPQHF
TGTGCCAGCAGCGTAGAGGGGGCAGGGAATCAGCCCCAGCATTTT
>TRBV7-3|15|TRBJ2-3|TRBD2|few
CASSYSGSNADTQYF
TGTGCCAGCAGCTATAGCGGGAGTAACGCAGATACGCAGTATTTT
>TRBV27|15|TRBJ1-5|NA|NA
CASSPGFTSNQPQHF
TGTGCCAGCAGCCCAGGGTTTACTAGCAATCAGCCCCAGCATTTT
>TRBV28|13|TRBJ1-2|TRBD1|NA
CASSSGGYYGYTF
TGTGCCAGCAGTTCAGGGGGGTACTATGGCTACACCTTC
>TRBV5-4|17|TRBJ1-1|TRBD1|few
CASSFPGPGQGNTEAFF
TGTGCCAGCAGCTTCCCCGGTCCGGGACAGGGGAACACTGAAGCTTTCTTT